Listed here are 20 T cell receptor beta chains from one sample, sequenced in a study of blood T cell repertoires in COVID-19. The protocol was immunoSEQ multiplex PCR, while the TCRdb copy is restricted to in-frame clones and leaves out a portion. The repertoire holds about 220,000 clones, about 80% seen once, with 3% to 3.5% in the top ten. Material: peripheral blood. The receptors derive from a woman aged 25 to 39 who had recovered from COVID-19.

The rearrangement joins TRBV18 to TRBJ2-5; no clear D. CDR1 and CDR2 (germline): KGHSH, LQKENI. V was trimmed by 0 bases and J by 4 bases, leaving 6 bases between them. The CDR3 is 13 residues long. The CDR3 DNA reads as TGTGCCAGCTCACCACCGCAACTAGAGACCCAGTACTTC. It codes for CASSPPQLETQYF. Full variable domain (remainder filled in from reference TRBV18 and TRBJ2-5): NAGVMQNPRHLVRRRGQEARLRCSPMKGHSHVYWYRQLPEEGLKFMVYLQKENIIDESGMPKERFSAEFPKEGPSILRIQQVVRGDSAAYFCASSPPQLETQYFGPGTRLLVL.

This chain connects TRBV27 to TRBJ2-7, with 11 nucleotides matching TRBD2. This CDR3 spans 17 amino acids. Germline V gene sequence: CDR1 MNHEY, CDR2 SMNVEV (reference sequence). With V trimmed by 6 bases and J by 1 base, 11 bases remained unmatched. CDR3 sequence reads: CASSPTQLAGVSYEQYF. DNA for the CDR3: TGTGCCAGCAGCCCTACCCAACTAGCGGGAGTTTCCTACGAGCAGTACTTC.

In nucleotides, the CDR3 is TGTGCAACCCAGGCCTACGAGCAGTACTTC. Its protein product is CATQAYEQYF. The genes are TRBV6-5 and TRBJ2-7; no firm D call. The CDR3 has 10 residues. From germline, CDR1 is MNHEY and CDR2 SVGAGI.

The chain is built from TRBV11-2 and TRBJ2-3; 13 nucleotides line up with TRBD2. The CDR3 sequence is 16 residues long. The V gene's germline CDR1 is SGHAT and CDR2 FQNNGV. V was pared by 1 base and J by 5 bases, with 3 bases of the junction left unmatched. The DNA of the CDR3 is TGTGCCAGCAGCTTAGGACTAGCGGGAGGAGGAGATACGCAGTATTTT. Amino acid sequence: CASSLGLAGGGDTQYF.

The CDR3 nucleotides read TGCGCCAGCAGCTTCTTACAGGGTAATGAAAAACTGTTTTTT. This sequence encodes CASSFLQGNEKLFF. This chain joins TRBV5-1 and TRBJ1-4; D perhaps matches TRBD1 (6 bases). Germline V gene data show CDR1 as SGHRS and CDR2 as YFSETQ. The CDR3 has 14 residues. Trimming removed 2 bases from V and 4 bases from J, with 9 bases in between.

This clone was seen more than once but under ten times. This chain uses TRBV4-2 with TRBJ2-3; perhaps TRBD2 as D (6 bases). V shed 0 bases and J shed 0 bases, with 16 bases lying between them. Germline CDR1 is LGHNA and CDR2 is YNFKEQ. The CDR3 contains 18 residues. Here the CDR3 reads CASSQDVRIAASTDTQYF. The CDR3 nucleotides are TGTGCCAGCAGCCAAGACGTCCGGATAGCGGCCAGCACAGATACGCAGTATTTT.

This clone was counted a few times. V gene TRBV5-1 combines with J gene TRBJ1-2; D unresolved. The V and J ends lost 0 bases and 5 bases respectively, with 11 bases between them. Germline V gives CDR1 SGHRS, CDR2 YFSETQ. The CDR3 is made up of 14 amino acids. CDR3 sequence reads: CASSLGQVPYGYTF. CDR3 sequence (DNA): TGCGCCAGCAGCTTGGGGCAGGTCCCTTATGGCTACACCTTC.

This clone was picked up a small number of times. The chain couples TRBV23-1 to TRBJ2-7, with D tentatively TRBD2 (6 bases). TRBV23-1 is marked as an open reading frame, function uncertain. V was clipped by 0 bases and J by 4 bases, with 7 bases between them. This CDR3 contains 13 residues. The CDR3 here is CASSQSGGYEQYF. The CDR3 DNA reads TGCGCCAGCAGTCAATCGGGGGGATACGAGCAGTACTTC.

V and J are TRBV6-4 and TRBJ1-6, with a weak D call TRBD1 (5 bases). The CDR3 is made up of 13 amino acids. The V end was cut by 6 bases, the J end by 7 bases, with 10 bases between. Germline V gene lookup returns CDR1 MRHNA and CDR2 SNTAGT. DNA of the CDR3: TGTGCCAGCAGCAGGGAGGGGAATTCACCCCTCCACTTT. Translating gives CASSREGNSPLHF.

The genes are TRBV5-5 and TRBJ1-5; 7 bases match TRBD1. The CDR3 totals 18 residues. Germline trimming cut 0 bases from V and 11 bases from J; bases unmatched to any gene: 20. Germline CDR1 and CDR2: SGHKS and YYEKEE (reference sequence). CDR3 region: CASSLDGRQGVPIGTQHF. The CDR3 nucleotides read TGTGCCAGCAGCTTGGACGGACGCCAGGGGGTCCCAATCGGGACCCAGCATTTT. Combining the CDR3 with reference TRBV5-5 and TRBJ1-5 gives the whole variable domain DAGVTQSPTHLIKTRGQQVTLRCSPISGHKSVSWYQQVLGQGPQFIFQYYEKEERGRGNFPDRFSARQFPNYSSELNVNALLLGDSALYLCASSLDGRQGVPIGTQHFGDGTRLSIL.

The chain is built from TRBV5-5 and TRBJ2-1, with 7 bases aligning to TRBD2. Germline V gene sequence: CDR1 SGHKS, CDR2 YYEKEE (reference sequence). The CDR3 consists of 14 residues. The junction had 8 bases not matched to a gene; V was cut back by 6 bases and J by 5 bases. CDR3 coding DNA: TGTGCCAGCACCCTCAGGGACTATCACAATGAGCAGTTCTTC. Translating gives CASTLRDYHNEQFF. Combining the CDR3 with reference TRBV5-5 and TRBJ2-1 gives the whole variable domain DAGVTQSPTHLIKTRGQQVTLRCSPISGHKSVSWYQQVLGQGPQFIFQYYEKEERGRGNFPDRFSARQFPNYSSELNVNALLLGDSALYLCASTLRDYHNEQFFGPGTRLTVL.

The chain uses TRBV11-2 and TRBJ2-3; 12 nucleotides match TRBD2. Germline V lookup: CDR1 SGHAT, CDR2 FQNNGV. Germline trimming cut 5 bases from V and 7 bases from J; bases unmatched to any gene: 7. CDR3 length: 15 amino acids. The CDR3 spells CASSLGLAGPNTQYF. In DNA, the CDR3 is TGTGCCAGCAGCCTCGGACTAGCGGGGCCAAATACGCAGTATTTT.

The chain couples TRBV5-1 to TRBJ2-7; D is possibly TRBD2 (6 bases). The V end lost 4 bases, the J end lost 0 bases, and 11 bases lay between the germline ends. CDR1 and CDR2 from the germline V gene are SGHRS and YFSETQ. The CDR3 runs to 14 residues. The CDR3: CASSPDGSSYEQYF. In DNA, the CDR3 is TGCGCCAGCAGCCCCGACGGGAGCTCCTACGAGCAGTACTTC.

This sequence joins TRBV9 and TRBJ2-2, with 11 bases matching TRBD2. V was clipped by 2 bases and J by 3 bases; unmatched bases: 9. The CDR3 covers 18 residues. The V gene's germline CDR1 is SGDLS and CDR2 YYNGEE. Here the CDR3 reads CASSVTSGGRPDTGELFF. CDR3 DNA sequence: TGTGCCAGCAGCGTTACTAGCGGGGGTCGCCCCGACACCGGGGAGCTGTTTTTT.

The chain's CDR3 is CASSLEYGSGSGESTFF. In nucleotides, the CDR3 is TGTGCCAGCAGCTTAGAGTATGGATCGGGGAGTGGGGAGAGTACTTTCTTT. This sequence joins TRBV7-6 and TRBJ1-1; D unresolved. V was trimmed by 1 base and J by 12 bases, leaving 27 bases between them. The CDR3 runs 17 residues. Germline-derived CDR1 and CDR2 are SGHVS and FNYEAQ.

The CDR3 here is CAISESRLAGGNEQFF. The CDR3, as DNA: TGTGCCATCAGTGAGTCGCGTCTAGCGGGGGGGAATGAGCAGTTCTTC. The chain uses TRBV10-3 and TRBJ2-1; 12 nucleotides match TRBD2. Germline V gene sequence: CDR1 ENHRY, CDR2 SYGVKD. The CDR3 contains 16 residues. V dropped 0 bases and J dropped 7; count of bases not matched to a gene: 4.

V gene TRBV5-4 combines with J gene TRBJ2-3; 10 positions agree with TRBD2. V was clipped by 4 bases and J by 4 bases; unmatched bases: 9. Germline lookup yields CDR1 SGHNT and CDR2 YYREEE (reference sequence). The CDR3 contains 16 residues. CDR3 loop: CASSPGVAGGSDTQYF. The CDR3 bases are TGTGCCAGCAGCCCCGGGGTAGCGGGAGGATCAGATACGCAGTATTTT.

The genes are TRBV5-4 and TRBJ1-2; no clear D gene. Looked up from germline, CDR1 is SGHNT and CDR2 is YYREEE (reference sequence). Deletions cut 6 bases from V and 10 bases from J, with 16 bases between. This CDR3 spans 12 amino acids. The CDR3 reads CASNPVGGSYTF. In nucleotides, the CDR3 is TGTGCCAGCAACCCGGTAGGCGGTTCCTACACCTTC. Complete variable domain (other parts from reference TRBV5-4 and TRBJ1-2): ETGVTQSPTHLIKTRGQQVTLRCSSQSGHNTVSWYQQALGQGPQFIFQYYREEENGRGNFPPRFSGLQFPNYSSELNVNALELDDSALYLCASNPVGGSYTFGSGTRLTVV.

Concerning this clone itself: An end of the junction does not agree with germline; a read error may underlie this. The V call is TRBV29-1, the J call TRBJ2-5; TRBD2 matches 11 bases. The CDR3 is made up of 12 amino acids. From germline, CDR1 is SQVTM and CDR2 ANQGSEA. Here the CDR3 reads CSGGTSGEAQYF. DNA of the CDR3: TGCAGCGGTGGGACTAGCGGAGAGGCCCAGTACTTC.

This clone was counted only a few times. The CDR3 loop reads CASRDSGTEAFF. In DNA form, the CDR3 reads TGTGCCAGCAGGGACTCGGGCACTGAAGCTTTCTTT. The chain links TRBV28 to TRBJ1-1; D remains unclear. The V gene's germline CDR1 is MDHEN and CDR2 SYDVKM. V lost 6 bases, J lost 4 bases, and 9 bases lay in between. The CDR3 is 12 residues long.